One TCR beta chain is described in this entry. Authors' methods: Nucleated cell number was recorded as an estimate derived from reference gene primer amplification. Assay: immunoSEQ multiplex PCR; the TCRdb copy retains only in-frame clones and omits some. From that table come the V and J calls and clone size; the DNA was used to work out D and trimming. Among more than 20,000 clones listed, 90% were seen once. The CDR3 has 18 residues. Trimming shortened V by 4 bases and J by 0 bases, and 19 bases separated the two germline ends. Germline lookup yields CDR1 MNHNS and CDR2 SASEGT. This specimen comes from a study of blood T cell repertoires in COVID-19. Study-level information: The United States, Italy and Spain were the sources of the acute and convalescent COVID-19 samples. T cells, B-cell-depleted T cells, or PBMCs provided the cDNA or gDNA that served as material.

The TCR was taken from a man between 65 and 80 years old with acute or convalescent COVID-19. The sample was peripheral blood. The chain couples TRBV6-1 to TRBJ1-5, with TRBD1 as a possible D gene (5 bases). The CDR3 sequence: CASSAAGPQVYSNQPQHF. In DNA form, the CDR3 reads TGTGCCAGCAGTGCGGCGGGACCGCAAGTTTATAGCAATCAGCCCCAGCATTTT.